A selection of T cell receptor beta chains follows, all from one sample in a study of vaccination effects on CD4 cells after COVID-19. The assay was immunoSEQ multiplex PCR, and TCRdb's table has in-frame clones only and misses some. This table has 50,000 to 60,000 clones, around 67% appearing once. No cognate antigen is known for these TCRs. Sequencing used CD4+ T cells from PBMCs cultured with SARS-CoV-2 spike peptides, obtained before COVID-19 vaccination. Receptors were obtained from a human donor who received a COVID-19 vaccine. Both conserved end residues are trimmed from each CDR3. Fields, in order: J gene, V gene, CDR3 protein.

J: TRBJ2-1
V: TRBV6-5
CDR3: ASSLRGGEQF

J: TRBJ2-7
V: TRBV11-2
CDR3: ASRAGGRSYEQY

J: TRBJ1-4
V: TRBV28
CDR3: ASSGQGREKLF

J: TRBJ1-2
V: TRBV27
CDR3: ASSSPGWGNGYT

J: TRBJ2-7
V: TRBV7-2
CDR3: ASSLALNSYEQY

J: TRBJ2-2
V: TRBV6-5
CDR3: ASSIGSGELF

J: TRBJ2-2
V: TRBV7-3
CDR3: ASSLTPWDTGELF

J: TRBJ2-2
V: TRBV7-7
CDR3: ASSPGQGGGTGELF

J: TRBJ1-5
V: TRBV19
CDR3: ASTTGASNQPQH

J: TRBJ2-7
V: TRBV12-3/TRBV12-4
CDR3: ASSPSGLGQY

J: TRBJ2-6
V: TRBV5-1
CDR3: ASSRTGNSGANVLT

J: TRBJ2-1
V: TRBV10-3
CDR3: AIRDQTPSEQF

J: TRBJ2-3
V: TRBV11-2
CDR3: ASSSRPIPATQY

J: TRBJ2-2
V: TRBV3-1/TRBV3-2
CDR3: ASNKGAGELF

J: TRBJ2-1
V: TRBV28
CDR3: ASSSLTSGRASINEQF

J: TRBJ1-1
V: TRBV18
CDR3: ASSLGGLGEAF

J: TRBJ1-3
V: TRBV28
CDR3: ASSFDRGRNTIY

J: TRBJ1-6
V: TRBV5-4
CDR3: ASSLGGGVTYNSPLH

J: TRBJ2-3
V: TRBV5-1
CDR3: ASSFRRPDTQY

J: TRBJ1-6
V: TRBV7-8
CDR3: ASSLNVGARGNSPLH

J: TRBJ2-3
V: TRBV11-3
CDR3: ASSLEGQGGNTQY

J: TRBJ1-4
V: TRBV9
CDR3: ASSTGGREKLF

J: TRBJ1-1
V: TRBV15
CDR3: ATSGEKVSEAF

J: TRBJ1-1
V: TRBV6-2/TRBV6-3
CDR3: ASSYKGRNTEAF

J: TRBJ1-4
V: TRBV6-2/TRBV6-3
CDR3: ASSPNQAAGEKLF

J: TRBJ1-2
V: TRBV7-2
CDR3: ASSLDLLGTVGYT

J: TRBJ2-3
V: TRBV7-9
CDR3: ASSLLMTGSTDTQY

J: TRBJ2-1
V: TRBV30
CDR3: AWTAQGNEQF

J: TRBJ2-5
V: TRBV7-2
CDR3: ASSGTGSAQY

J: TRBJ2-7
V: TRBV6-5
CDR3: ASRSSGTRGQY

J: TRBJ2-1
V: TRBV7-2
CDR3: ASSLAGGFYNEQF

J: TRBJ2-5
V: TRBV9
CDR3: ASSVAPSGGGAETQY